A single T cell receptor beta chain is shown here with its context. Its matching antigen is unknown. This specimen belongs to a study of T cells after yellow fever vaccination. Study-wide results and caveats: There was a small share of clonotypes that showed up in both the CD4 and CD8 compartments.

Deletions cut 1 base from V and 4 bases from J, with 7 bases between. The CDR3 consists of 13 residues. Germline values: CDR1 LGHDT, CDR2 YNNKEL (reference sequence). TCRdb fed the 5' RACE reads into MiXCR, producing one record per CDR3 protein. The data show 300,000 to 400,000 distinct CDR3 sequences, around 13% seen once. The sequencing here drew on CD4+ T cells sorted from PBMCs, taken 15 days after the yellow fever booster vaccination. The clonotype was recovered from a man aged 18 to 30 who received the YFV17D yellow fever vaccine. V usage is TRBV3-1 and J usage is TRBJ1-1; possible D gene TRBD1, 5 bases. CDR3 in amino acids: CASSQGRATEAFF. The DNA for the CDR3 is TGTGCCAGCAGCCAAGGCAGGGCCACTGAAGCTTTCTTT. The complete variable domain, with remaining parts taken from reference TRBV3-1 and TRBJ1-1, reads DTAVSQTPKYLVTQMGNDKSIKCEQNLGHDTMYWYKQDSKKFLKIMFSYNNKELIINETVPNRFSPKSPDKAHLNLHINSLELGDSAVYFCASSQGRATEAFFGQGTRLTVV.